This T cell receptor beta chain is drawn from a study of beta chain features in type 1 diabetes. At the level of the study: What patients shared with healthy donors was a similar profile of age, gender and cell yields. Study-wide findings and caveats: Highly expressing activated T cells could be over-counted with a cDNA template. Relative to healthy donors, patients appeared to have naive, central memory and Treg TCRB repertoires that were more similar.

Expressed TCRB transcripts were sequenced because the isolated RNA had all been reverse transcribed beforehand. Profiling relied on immunoSEQ multiplex PCR, and the TCRdb table lists in-frame clones only, not all of them. The data show approximately 90,000 clones, under 35% seen once. Trimming stripped 7 bases from V and 0 bases from J, with 10 bases between. The CDR3 totals 13 residues. Germline assignment: CDR1 ENHRY and CDR2 SYGVKD. As for this clone: What it binds is not known.

The sequenced sample consisted of stem cell memory CD4+ T cells from blood. This receptor was taken from a woman under 30 in good health. The V call is TRBV10-3, the J call TRBJ2-7, with D possibly TRBD1 on 6 matching bases. The CDR3 region is CAINRQDSYEQYF. DNA of the CDR3: TGTGCCATCAACAGACAGGACTCCTACGAGCAGTACTTC.